What follows are 26 T cell receptor beta chains derived from one specimen sequenced in a study of T cell repertoires in aging, cancer and after chemotherapy. TRB rearrangements spanning V, D and J were amplified using mixed TRB-A/B primers. TCRdb fed the multiplex PCR reads into MiXCR, producing one record per CDR3 protein. The data contain several thousand distinct CDR3 sequences, 24% of them singletons. Amplification of TCR beta used genomic DNA extracted from peripheral blood. Sequencing input: blood. The source is a human donor in good health.

On this clonotype: With a much larger clone just one base away, this may be a read error. The chain carries TRBV12-3 or TRBV12-4 and TRBJ1-5, with 8 bases aligning to TRBD1. The CDR3 runs 14 residues. The CDR3 loop reads CASSNTGGNQTQHF. In nucleotides, the CDR3 is TGTGCCAGCAGTAACACAGGGGGGAATCAGACCCAGCATTTT.

In this sample, this clonotype turned up a few times. One end of the junction does not line up with germline, which may come from a read error. This chain joins TRBV7-9 and TRBJ2-7; 8 nucleotides align to TRBD2. The CDR3 totals 14 residues. The germline gives CDR1 SEHNR, CDR2 FQNEAQ (reference sequence). This chain's CDR3 is CASSSTLAGRPPNF. CDR3 DNA sequence: TGTGCCAGCAGTTCAACCCTAGCGGGCCGACCGCCCAACTTC.

Concerning this clonotype itself: Here the CDR3 omits its conserved ending phenylalanine or tryptophan, so a read error is the likely source. The J gene is TRBJ2-7, the V gene TRBV7-2; D unresolved. The V gene lost 8 bases and the J gene lost 0 bases, with 8 bases spanning the gap. Germline V gives CDR1 SGHTA, CDR2 FQGNSA. The CDR3 runs 12 residues. This CDR3 is CASGELSYEQYL. The CDR3 nucleotides read TGTGCCAGCGGGGAACTCTCCTACGAGCAGTACTTA.

The chain links TRBV14 to TRBJ2-5; a weak D match, TRBD2 (5 bases). The germline V gene has CDR1 SGHDN and CDR2 FVKESK. This CDR3 has 16 residues. The V and J ends lost 2 bases and 3 bases respectively, with 16 bases between them. The CDR3: CASSQLEVAQKETQYF. CDR3 DNA sequence: TGTGCCAGCAGCCAACTGGAGGTAGCGCAAAAAGAGACCCAGTACTTC.

The chain has TRBV7-9 and TRBJ2-3, with D unclear. Germline CDR1 reads SEHNR; CDR2 reads FQNEAQ (reference sequence). This CDR3 comprises 15 residues. Trimming removed 0 bases from V and 2 bases from J, with 9 bases in between. CDR3: CASSLASGYTDTQYF. DNA of the CDR3: TGTGCCAGCAGCTTAGCCTCCGGTTACACAGATACGCAGTATTTT.

Sample share makes this clonotype medium-sized. V and J are TRBV6-4 and TRBJ2-2, with 12 positions matching TRBD2. CDR3 length equals 16 residues. Germline V gene data show CDR1 as MRHNA and CDR2 as SNTAGT. V gave up 0 bases and J gave up 4 bases; unmatched junction bases: 0. The CDR3 DNA is TGTGCCAGCAGTGACTCGACTAGCGGGAGCACCGGGGAGCTGTTTTTT. Its translation is CASSDSTSGSTGELFF.

Regarding this clonotype: A read error may account for a junction end that differs from germline. The chain couples TRBV7-2 to TRBJ2-6, with 7 bases matching TRBD1. CDR1 and CDR2 (germline): SGHTA, FQGNSA. CDR3 length equals 17 residues. CDR3 residues: CSSSFDRVTAGANVLTF. The CDR3 DNA follows: TGTTCCAGCAGCTTCGACAGGGTCACGGCGGGGGCCAACGTCCTGACTTTC.

This rearrangement joins TRBV6-2 or TRBV6-3 to TRBJ2-5; 15 nucleotides line up with TRBD2. The CDR3 is made up of 20 amino acids. CDR1 is MNHEY and CDR2 is SVGEGT in the germline V gene. The V segment lost 0 bases and the J segment 5 bases; nucleotides outside the gene matches: 13. CDR3 region: CASSYSLGLAGGPGRETQYF. CDR3 nucleotides: TGTGCCAGCAGTTACTCGTTAGGACTAGCGGGAGGGCCTGGTCGGGAGACCCAGTACTTC.

This clonotype has more than one count but fewer than ten. The V gene is TRBV4-3, the J gene TRBJ2-1; 7 bases are shared with TRBD2. Germline CDR1 reads LGHNA; CDR2 reads YSLEER. The CDR3 length is 16 residues. The J segment lost 8 bases and the V segment lost 0 bases, leaving 10 bases of the junction unmatched. The CDR3 nucleotides read TGCGCCAGCAGCCAAGAATTGGGCGGGAGTGGCGATGAGCAGTTCTTC. Its protein is CASSQELGGSGDEQFF.

This clonotype has only a few counts. The chain carries TRBV5-1 and TRBJ2-6; D possibly corresponds to TRBD2 (6 bases). V was clipped by 0 bases and J by 0 bases, with 13 bases between them. Germline CDR1 reads SGHRS; CDR2 reads YFSETQ. CDR3 size: 18 residues. CDR3 in amino acids: CASSLDGTANSGANVLTF. In nucleotides, the CDR3 is TGCGCCAGCAGCTTGGATGGGACTGCCAACTCTGGGGCCAACGTCCTGACTTTC. Full variable domain (missing parts from reference TRBV5-1 and TRBJ2-6): KAGVTQTPRYLIKTRGQQVTLSCSPISGHRSVSWYQQTPGQGLQFLFEYFSETQRNKGNFPGRFSGRQFSNSRSEMNVSTLELGDSALYLCASSLDGTANSGANVLTFGAGSRLTVL.

This clonotype was observed a handful of times. The rearrangement uses TRBV12-3 or TRBV12-4 and TRBJ2-3; unclear D gene. Trimming removed 1 base at V and 6 bases at J, with 5 bases between. The CDR3 spans 12 residues. CDR3 bases: TGTGCCAGCAGTTTAGATTTGGATACGCAGTATTTT. Encoded protein: CASSLDLDTQYF.

For this clonotype: The junction and the germline gene differ at one end; a read error may be behind it. This sequence joins TRBV10-3 and TRBJ2-1, with TRBD1 matching 7 bases. There are 15 residues in the CDR3. Germline V gene sequence: CDR1 ENHRY, CDR2 SYGVKD. Here the CDR3 reads CAISESGTAYNEQLF. The CDR3 nucleotides read TGTGCCATCAGTGAGTCGGGGACAGCCTACAATGAGCAGTTATTC.

The V call is TRBV6-4, the J call TRBJ2-3, with 11 bases lining up with TRBD1. J was trimmed by 4 bases and V by 3 bases; bases with no gene match: 0. Germline lookup yields CDR1 MRHNA and CDR2 SNTAGT. This CDR3 spans 14 amino acids. The CDR3 coding sequence is TGTGCCAGCAGTGAGGGACAGGGGGCAGATACGCAGTATTTT. Its protein product is CASSEGQGADTQYF.

CDR3 sequence reads: CASSSGTGAYNEQFF. Here the CDR3 DNA reads TGTGCCAGCAGCTCCGGGACAGGGGCCTACAATGAGCAGTTCTTC. This chain links TRBV6-2 or TRBV6-3 with TRBJ2-1; 10 bases are shared with TRBD1. Germline CDR1 is MNHEY and CDR2 is SVGEGT. This CDR3 comprises 15 residues. J was trimmed by 2 bases and V by 6 bases; bases with no gene match: 4.

V usage is TRBV7-2 and J usage is TRBJ2-1; no firm D call. The V end was cut by 5 bases, the J end by 4 bases, with 12 bases between. The germline CDR1 and CDR2 sequences are SGHTA and FQGNSA. The CDR3 is made up of 14 amino acids. CDR3 sequence (DNA): TGTGCCAGCAGCCCCTTTCGGGCATACAATGAGCAGTTCTTC. This sequence encodes CASSPFRAYNEQFF.

Sample share makes this clonotype medium-sized (0.01 to 0.1%). The genes are TRBV15 and TRBJ1-5; tentative D call: TRBD1 (6 bases). The germline V and J ends were trimmed by 0 bases and 5 bases, with 8 bases remaining between them. Germline values: CDR1 LNHNV, CDR2 YYDKDF (reference sequence). This CDR3 is 14 amino acids long. CDR3 loop: CATSRDRGDQPQHF. In DNA, the CDR3 is TGTGCCACCAGCAGAGACAGGGGCGATCAGCCCCAGCATTTT. Variable domain in full (rest from reference TRBV15 and TRBJ1-5): DAMVIQNPRYQVTQFGKPVTLSCSQTLNHNVMYWYQQKSSQAPKLLFHYYDKDFNNEADTPDNFQSRRPNTSFCFLDIRSPGLGDTAMYLCATSRDRGDQPQHFGDGTRLSIL.

By its share, this clonotype is medium-sized (0.01 to 0.1%). The chain carries TRBV20-1 and TRBJ1-1; unclear D gene. The CDR3 extends over 12 amino acids. Germline loops: CDR1 DFQATT, CDR2 SNEGSKA (reference sequence). Trimming left V 0 bases short and J 9 bases short, with 11 bases between. The DNA for the CDR3 is TGCAGTGCTAGAGACACCGGAGGGAAAGCTTTCTTT. Its protein is CSARDTGGKAFF.

In its sample, this clonotype ranks as medium-sized (0.01 to 0.1%). This sequence joins TRBV7-2 and TRBJ2-3, with 9 bases aligning to TRBD2. The CDR3 loop spans 13 amino acids. Trimming cost V 8 bases and J 1 base; bases outside gene matches: 1. CDR1 and CDR2 (germline): SGHTA, FQGNSA. The CDR3 sequence: CASQRGGTDTQYF. CDR3 DNA: TGTGCCAGCCAGCGGGGGGGCACAGATACGCAGTATTTT.

The V gene is TRBV18, the J gene TRBJ2-1, with 8 bases fitting TRBD1. J was trimmed by 5 bases and V by 3 bases; bases with no gene match: 6. This CDR3 spans 15 amino acids. The germline CDR1 and CDR2 sequences are KGHSH and LQKENI. DNA for the CDR3: TGTGCCAGCTCACCTGAATGGACAGGGAACAATGAGCAGTTCTTC. Translation gives CASSPEWTGNNEQFF.

The chain has TRBV9 and TRBJ1-1; the match to TRBD1 covers 8 bases. This CDR3 region has 15 residues. V gave up 3 bases and J gave up 1 base; unmatched junction bases: 5. Germline lookup yields CDR1 SGDLS and CDR2 YYNGEE. CDR3 sequence reads: CASSGQGAENTEAFF. DNA of the CDR3: TGTGCCAGCAGCGGGCAGGGGGCAGAGAACACTGAAGCTTTCTTT.

This clonotype was counted between two and nine times. This chain links TRBV20-1 with TRBJ1-1; 7 bases align to TRBD1. The trim removed 6 bases at V and 7 bases at J, leaving 17 bases unmatched. This CDR3 comprises 15 residues. Germline CDR1 is DFQATT and CDR2 is SNEGSKA (reference sequence). CDR3 loop: CSAVNTGAPPGEAFF. In DNA, the CDR3 is TGCAGTGCCGTAAATACAGGGGCCCCTCCCGGTGAAGCTTTCTTT.

By share of the sample, this clonotype is medium-sized. The chain joins TRBV19 to TRBJ1-6; no firm D call. CDR1 is LNHDA, CDR2 SQIVND, per germline (reference sequence). Trimming left V 3 bases short and J 5 bases short, with 14 bases between. The CDR3 contains 16 residues. CDR3 protein: CASSIDGPGNNSPLHF. CDR3 sequence (DNA): TGTGCCAGTAGTATTGACGGACCGGGCAATAATTCACCCCTCCACTTT.

This chain connects TRBV28 to TRBJ2-1; D possibly corresponds to TRBD1 (5 bases). This CDR3 contains 13 residues. Per germline, CDR1 MDHEN and CDR2 SYDVKM. The ends were cut back, 6 bases at V and 7 bases at J, with 13 bases in the middle. The CDR3 loop is CASRSGSANEQFF. As DNA, the CDR3 is TGTGCCAGCAGGTCAGGGTCAGCTAATGAGCAGTTCTTC.

In its sample, this clonotype ranks as medium-sized. The chain uses TRBV12-3 or TRBV12-4 and TRBJ1-2; D may be TRBD1 (6 bases). V shed 6 bases and J shed 2 bases, with 16 bases lying between them. The CDR3 length is 15 residues. The CDR3 sequence is CASSLGGVGNYGYTF. The CDR3 nucleotides are TGTGCCAGCAGCCTAGGGGGAGTAGGGAACTATGGCTACACCTTC.

This clonotype was recorded only once. This chain links TRBV28 with TRBJ2-5; D not resolved. V lost 5 bases to trimming and J lost 0 bases, with 10 bases between them. Per germline, CDR1 MDHEN and CDR2 SYDVKM. This CDR3 comprises 14 residues. The DNA of the CDR3 is TGTGCCAGCAGTCCGCTGATGAACCAAGAGACCCAGTACTTC. Translated, it gives CASSPLMNQETQYF. The full variable domain, its missing parts supplied by reference TRBV28 and TRBJ2-5, is DVKVTQSSRYLVKRTGEKVFLECVQDMDHENMFWYRQDPGLGLRLIYFSYDVKMKEKGDIPEGYSVSREKKERFSLILESASTNQTSMYLCASSPLMNQETQYFGPGTRLLVL.

On this clonotype itself: A much bigger clone sits one base away, suggesting this may be a read error. The chain uses TRBV6-1 and TRBJ2-6; TRBD1 matches 8 bases. The germline V gene encodes CDR1 MNHNS and CDR2 SASEGT. The CDR3 sequence is 15 residues long. The CDR3 DNA sequence: TGTGTCAGCAGTACGACAGGGGCTGGGGCCAACGTCCTGACTTTC. Translation: CVSSTTGAGANVLTF.